This TCR beta chain was recorded in a study of T cells in Graves' hyperthyroidism and ophthalmopathy. This clonotype was detected only a few times. A much larger clone lies one base from this, so it may be a read error. The CDR3 is 15 amino acids. CDR1 SGHDN and CDR2 FVKESK come from the germline V gene. There were TCR beta CDR3 regions amplified from RNA transcripts. The primer set for the first-round RT-PCR of the TCR CDR3 was HTBI. TCRdb re-called the multiplex PCR reads with MiXCR, one entry per CDR3 protein. In the table there are under 400,000 distinct CDR3 sequences, around a sixth of which are singletons.

The sample consisted of blood. This TCR came from a woman aged 40 to 49 with Graves' ophthalmopathy. The chain joins TRBV14 to TRBJ2-5; 8 nucleotides match TRBD1. CDR3 coding DNA: TGTGCCAGCAGCCAAGTCGGGACAGGCCAAGAGGCCCAGTACTTC. It specifies CASSQVGTGQEAQYF.